The rows below give T cell receptor beta chains drawn from one sample of a study of hypomethylating agent response in myelodysplastic syndrome. Repertoires were generated with immunoSEQ multiplex PCR, while TCRdb's copy carries only in-frame clones and drops some. The repertoire holds several thousand clones, with 70% to 85% as singletons. Sample: bone marrow, taken before or after starting hypomethylating agent treatment for myelodysplastic syndrome (not recorded which). The source of these receptors is a human donor with myelodysplastic syndrome. Both conserved end residues are part of each CDR3. A D gene is named only where the DNA matches it firmly. A row's size may be missing; if present it is once, few, many or a size class.

v_call	d_call	clone_size	j_call	cdr3_aa	cdr3_nt
TRBV19	NA	NA	TRBJ2-3	CASTADTDTQYF	TGTGCCAGTACTGCTGACACAGATACGCAGTATTTT
TRBV29-1	NA	NA	TRBJ2-1	CSGGDEQFF	TGCAGCGGGGGGGATGAGCAGTTCTTC
TRBV7-9	NA	NA	TRBJ2-5	CASSLTGGLQETQYF	TGTGCCAGCAGCCTGACCGGGGGGCTCCAAGAGACCCAGTACTTC
TRBV10-2	NA	NA	TRBJ1-2	CASSDPGRNYGYTF	TGCGCCAGCAGTGATCCTGGCAGGAACTATGGCTACACCTTC
TRBV27	NA	NA	TRBJ2-6	CASSLGDRSSGANVLTF	TGTGCCAGCAGTTTGGGGGACCGGAGCTCTGGGGCCAACGTCCTGACTTTC
TRBV7-9	NA	NA	TRBJ2-7	CASSPSSYEQYF	TGTGCCAGCAGCCCCAGCTCCTACGAGCAGTACTTC
TRBV4-2	NA	NA	TRBJ1-3	CASSPDRSSGNTIYF	TGTGCCAGCAGCCCGGACCGCAGCTCTGGAAACACCATATATTTT
TRBV19	TRBD2	NA	TRBJ2-5	CASSIRPFGGNQETQYF	TGTGCCAGTAGTATAAGACCCTTCGGGGGGAACCAAGAGACCCAGTACTTC
TRBV30	NA	NA	TRBJ2-2	CAWSVSKNTGELFF	TGTGCCTGGAGCGTCAGTAAGAACACCGGGGAGCTGTTTTTT
TRBV19	NA	NA	TRBJ2-2	CASSIVTVCSTGELFF	TGTGCCAGTAGTATAGTAACAGTATGTAGCACCGGGGAGCTGTTTTTT
TRBV15	NA	NA	TRBJ1-4	CATSRDPGGSSVEKLFF	TGTGCCACCAGCAGAGATCCTGGGGGGAGTTCTGTTGAAAAACTGTTTTTT
TRBV19	TRBD1	NA	TRBJ1-5	CASSPGTGINQPQHF	TGTGCCAGTAGCCCCGGGACAGGGATAAATCAGCCCCAGCATTTT
TRBV7-2	NA	NA	TRBJ1-6	CASSSLSSRRSPLHF	TGTGCCAGCAGCTCGCTTTCGTCGCGTCGTTCACCCCTCCACTTT
TRBV12-5	NA	NA	TRBJ2-2	CASGLQGPGELFF	TGTGCTAGTGGTTTGCAGGGGCCCGGGGAGCTGTTTTTT
TRBV5-1	NA	NA	TRBJ2-1	CASSLDGTNEQFF	TGCGCCAGCAGCTTGGACGGGACCAATGAGCAGTTCTTC
TRBV19	NA	NA	TRBJ2-4	CASSTRGGLQAKNIQYF	TGTGCCAGTAGTACGAGGGGGGGCTTACAGGCCAAAAACATTCAGTACTTC
TRBV29-1	NA	NA	TRBJ1-5	CSVVQGNSNQPQHF	TGCAGCGTCGTACAGGGTAATAGCAATCAGCCCCAGCATTTT
TRBV6-6	TRBD1	NA	TRBJ1-2	CASTDRGRDGYTF	TGTGCCAGCACGGACAGGGGGCGGGATGGCTACACCTTC
TRBV5-6	NA	NA	TRBJ1-2	CASSSEYREYGYTF	TGTGCCAGCAGCTCCGAGTACAGGGAATATGGCTACACCTTC
TRBV5-1	NA	NA	TRBJ2-1	CASSPTGTLVGVEQFF	TGCGCCAGCAGCCCGACCGGGACCCTGGTAGGTGTAGAGCAGTTCTTC
TRBV10-2	NA	NA	TRBJ2-5	CASRNLAGETQYF	TGCGCCAGCAGAAATCTAGCTGGGGAGACCCAGTACTTC
TRBV7-2	NA	NA	TRBJ2-5	CASSLAGQRKETQYF	TGTGCCAGCAGCTTAGCGGGGCAGAGAAAAGAGACCCAGTACTTC
TRBV7-2	TRBD2	NA	TRBJ2-2	CASKAGEWAGELFF	TGTGCCAGTAAAGCGGGGGAATGGGCCGGGGAGCTGTTTTTT
TRBV5-6	NA	NA	TRBJ1-5	CASSLGNKDQPQHF	TGTGCCAGCAGCTTGGGGAACAAAGATCAGCCCCAGCATTTT
TRBV4-2	NA	few	TRBJ1-4	CASSQGDREGEKLFF	TGTGCCAGCAGCCAAGGAGATCGGGAGGGTGAAAAACTGTTTTTT
TRBV27	NA	NA	TRBJ2-7	CASSLSRGPYEQYF	TGTGCCAGCAGCCTCTCCCGGGGCCCATACGAGCAGTACTTC
TRBV7-8	NA	NA	TRBJ1-3	CASSYQSGVGNTIYF	TGTGCCAGCAGCTACCAATCAGGGGTCGGAAACACCATATATTTT
TRBV7-2	NA	NA	TRBJ1-1	CASRTPGGRGNTEAFF	TGTGCCAGCCGAACGCCGGGGGGCAGGGGGAACACTGAAGCTTTCTTT
TRBV28	NA	NA	TRBJ2-3	CASSPSLPAGSRDTQYF	TGTGCCAGCAGCCCCTCTCTCCCGGCCGGTTCACGGGATACGCAGTATTTT
TRBV5-1	NA	few	TRBJ1-4	CASSSSAGRIEKLFF	TGCGCCAGCAGCTCTTCAGCAGGGAGGATTGAAAAACTGTTTTTT
TRBV5-1	NA	NA	TRBJ1-3	CASSLGTEGNTIYF	TGCGCCAGCAGCTTGGGGACGGAGGGAAACACCATATATTTT
TRBV5-1	TRBD1	NA	TRBJ2-2	CASSLDRVNTGELFF	TGCGCCAGCAGCCTGGACAGGGTAAACACCGGGGAGCTGTTTTTT
TRBV6-4	NA	NA	TRBJ2-1	CASSEGTENNEQFF	TGTGCCAGCAGTGAAGGGACGGAGAACAATGAGCAGTTCTTC
TRBV11-2	TRBD2	once	TRBJ2-1	CASILTSGGYNEQFF	TGTGCCAGCATCCTTACTAGCGGGGGTTACAATGAGCAGTTCTTC
TRBV5-8	TRBD1	NA	TRBJ1-4	CASSSRDRGSTNEKLFF	TGTGCCAGCAGCTCCCGGGACAGGGGATCAACTAATGAAAAACTGTTTTTT
TRBV30	NA	once	TRBJ1-4	CAWSASEGTSTNEKLFF	TGTGCCTGGAGCGCCTCAGAGGGGACTTCAACTAATGAAAAACTGTTTTTT
TRBV30	NA	NA	TRBJ1-1	CAWSRWGTEAFF	TGTGCCTGGAGTCGATGGGGGACAGAAGCTTTCTTT
TRBV2	TRBD2	once	TRBJ2-1	CASSEVLAGGYYNEQFF	TGTGCCAGCAGTGAAGTGTTAGCGGGAGGCTACTACAATGAGCAGTTCTTC
TRBV5-4	TRBD1	NA	TRBJ1-3	CASSLEDRGGNTIYF	TGTGCCAGCAGCTTGGAAGACAGGGGTGGAAACACCATATATTTT
TRBV5-8	TRBD1	NA	TRBJ1-4	CASSLSGGFGEKLFF	TGTGCCAGCAGCTTATCAGGGGGCTTTGGGGAAAAACTGTTTTTT
TRBV5-4	NA	few	TRBJ2-2	CASRTANTGELFF	TGTGCCAGCAGGACAGCCAACACCGGGGAGCTGTTTTTT
TRBV7-2	NA	NA	TRBJ2-3	CASSSQGTRTDTQYF	TGTGCCAGCAGCTCACAGGGGACTCGCACAGATACGCAGTATTTT
TRBV7-8	NA	NA	TRBJ2-3	CASSPLRQGAVTSTDTQYF	TGTGCCAGCAGCCCCCTACGGCAGGGCGCCGTTACTAGCACAGATACGCAGTATTTT
TRBV4-2	TRBD2	once	TRBJ2-4	CASSQEAGWKNIQYF	TGTGCCAGCAGCCAAGAAGCGGGGTGGAAAAACATTCAGTACTTC
TRBV7-9	NA	few	TRBJ2-3	CASSLRALDTDTQYF	TGTGCCAGCAGCTTGCGGGCACTCGACACAGATACGCAGTATTTT
TRBV7-3	NA	few	TRBJ2-5	CASSPRDGETQYF	TGTGCCAGCAGCCCGCGGGACGGAGAGACCCAGTACTTC
TRBV19	TRBD2	NA	TRBJ2-1	CAAQGGRASEQFF	TGTGCCGCCCAGGGCGGGAGGGCCAGTGAGCAGTTCTTC
TRBV7-9	NA	NA	TRBJ1-6	CASSLDQNSPLHF	TGTGCCAGCAGCTTAGATCAGAATTCACCCCTCCACTTT
TRBV7-9	NA	NA	TRBJ2-5	CASSFAIDGETQYF	TGTGCCAGCAGCTTCGCGATAGATGGCGAGACCCAGTACTTC